This T cell receptor (beta chain) was sequenced in a study of CD8 T cells in Susac syndrome (dated by TCRdb to 2018 to 2020). Background for the entire study: Whether CD8+ T cell activation and differentiation in Susac syndrome was antigen driven was tested using repertoire sequencing.

About this clonotype: Its cognate antigen has yet to be identified. No base-level quality is on record; no much larger clone is a single base apart.

The paper's findings and limits, for the study overall: The study acknowledged that relatively few individuals were included in the TCR sequencing and HLA analysis.

RNA was extracted with the RNeasy kit and 0.5 to 1 ug was reverse transcribed using random hexamers. The immunoSEQ multiplex PCR assay, covering 54 Vbeta and 13 Jbeta segments, was used to amplify TCR beta CDR3 regions. PCR amplification bias was corrected using a synthetic template baseline for primer optimization and computational correction. In the source study's methods: Reads were annotated to V, D and J genes per IMGT and analyzed with immunoSEQ Analyzer, keeping only productive sequences. Clonality was calculated as one minus the Shannon entropy normalized by log2 of the number of productive unique sequences. For each patient and control, public and private clones were evaluated within the 100 most prevalent clones. Clones were defined as Susac-specific if absent from the healthy and MS cohorts, from around 1,000 published viral clones and from other ImmuneACCESS disease sequences. TCRdb reprocessed the public reads (quality trimming at Q25 with fastp, clone calling with MiXCR) and kept in-frame beta chains. Each CDR3 protein gets just one entry, which takes the most common genes and DNA from the rows behind it. The V and J calls and clone size come from TCRdb's table, not from the authors' own analysis. The sample table holds approximately 170,000 distinct CDR3 sequences, of which roughly 95% were seen once. The top ten clones comprise almost 0.095% of the sample.

Peripheral blood CD8+ and CD4+ T cells from healthy donors, Susac syndrome patients and multiple sclerosis patients were profiled by high-throughput TCR beta sequencing. Treatment-naive patients with stable or active relapsing-remitting disease fulfilling revised McDonald criteria were used as multiple sclerosis controls. Bulk CD8+ and CD4+ T cells were purified by magnetic negative isolation, while CD8+ TEMRA cells were enriched using FACS. Blood was collected in EDTA tubes and processed within 24 hours, with PBMCs isolated through density gradient centrifugation. PBMCs intended for TCR sequencing were cryopreserved in liquid nitrogen and were subsequently thawed in a 37 degrees C water bath. The sorted or isolated CD4+, CD8+ and CD8+ TEMRA cells reached a purity of at least 90%. The CDR3 contains 14 residues, cysteine and phenylalanine counted. Kept here is only the CDR3 DNA, which spans 42 bases and is read in frame from base 1. The germline V gene encodes CDR1 SGHVS and CDR2 FQNEAQ. V sheds 1 base and J sheds 4 bases, leaving 10 bases between their ends.

The clonotype was recovered from a human donor with multiple sclerosis. The rearrangement joined TRBV7-8 to TRBJ2-5; the D region possibly corresponds to TRBD2 (5 bases align). Sequences were obtained from CD4+ T cells from PBMCs. The DNA reads TGTGCCAGCAGCTTAGTGGGAGAGCGAGAGACCCAGTACTTC. Its product reads: CASSLVGERETQYF.